The 2 T cell receptor beta chains presented below share a single source sample, sequenced in a study of blood T cell repertoires in COVID-19. Repertoires were generated with immunoSEQ multiplex PCR, while TCRdb's copy carries only in-frame clones and drops some. The table has fewer than 350,000 clones, 85% seen once. Source material: PBMCs or T cells enriched from blood (not recorded which). These receptors were collected from a woman aged 50 to 60 who had recovered from COVID-19.

Written as DNA, the CDR3 is TGTGCCAGCAGCCGGACAGGGCTGGATTCACCCCTCCACTTT. Translated, it gives CASSRTGLDSPLHF. The chain is built from TRBV7-9 and TRBJ1-6; 8 bases fit TRBD1. CDR1 is SEHNR and CDR2 is FQNEAQ in the germline V gene (reference sequence). The CDR3 runs to 14 residues. V shed 5 bases and J 8 bases; nucleotides not matched to a gene: 5.

The J gene is TRBJ1-2, the V gene TRBV19; 8 bases align to TRBD1. The CDR3 loop spans 16 amino acids. Per the germline V gene, CDR1 is LNHDA and CDR2 is SQIVND (reference sequence). V lost 3 bases and J lost 7; bases outside the gene matches: 13. CDR3: CASSIRGRWGLSGYTF. CDR3 coding DNA: TGTGCCAGTAGTATCAGGGGGCGTTGGGGGTTGAGTGGCTACACCTTC.